This TCR beta chain appears in the sequencing data of a study of regulatory T cells in long-lasting Graves disease. Regarding time point: newly diagnosed GD, antithyroid drugs for less than 3 months. The TCR library was made from RNA that had been extracted from PBMCs in TRIzol. This clonotype was seen repeatedly, ten times or more. The CDR3 length is 16 residues. V trimming: 2 bases; J trimming: 3 bases; junction bases outside the gene matches: 8. In germline, CDR1 is MNHEY, CDR2 SMNVEV (reference sequence). CDR3-region Arm-PCR and iRepertoire HTBI primers produced the TCR beta libraries. TCRdb re-analysed the multiplex PCR reads in MiXCR, keeping a single row per CDR3 protein. Among some 370,000 distinct CDR3 sequences, about 11% were seen once, and the ten largest hold approximately 19%. The same data also went into a second study, on T cells in Graves' hyperthyroidism and ophthalmopathy. This second report adds: Most clonotypes expanded in thyroid above 0.001 were likewise present in blood.

Sequencing was performed on peripheral blood mononuclear cells (PBMCs), taken at new diagnosis, from a patient treated with antithyroid drugs. The rearrangement joins TRBV27 to TRBJ1-1; the match to TRBD1 covers 8 bases. This TCR was recovered from a woman younger than 30 with Graves disease. The CDR3 region has the DNA TGTGCCAGCAGTTTAAGTGGGACAGGACACGACACTGAAGCTTTCTTT. This sequence encodes CASSLSGTGHDTEAFF.